One sample yielded the 8 T cell receptor beta chains listed below, sequenced in a study of vaccination and CD4 T cells after COVID-19. Sequencing of cultured CD4+ T cell DNA used the Oncomine TCR Beta short-read assay. A single record per CDR3 protein comes from TCRdb applying MiXCR to the PCR reads. This sample has about 14,000 distinct CDR3 sequences, with about 30% found just once. As for treatment: approximately 11-day PBMC culture with coronavirus spike peptide pools or control peptides (ViraFEST assay). These TCRs are of unknown antigen specificity. The sequencing used CD4+ T cells from blood, cultured in vitro, collected after SARS-CoV-2 vaccination. Every receptor here comes from a human donor who had recovered from COVID-19.

The rearrangement joins TRBV11-3 to TRBJ2-7; 7 positions agree with TRBD2. The CDR3 runs 13 residues. Germline V gene data show CDR1 as SGHNT and CDR2 as YENEEA. The V segment lost 5 bases and the J segment 2 bases; nucleotides outside the gene matches: 3. The CDR3 sequence: CASSHGGTYEQYF. In nucleotides, the CDR3 is TGTGCCAGCAGCCACGGGGGGACCTACGAGCAGTACTTC.

CDR3 nucleotide sequence: TGTGCCAGCAGCATCCAGACCCGGGGGCATAATTCACCCCTCCACTTT. The encoded protein is CASSIQTRGHNSPLHF. The chain combines TRBV7-2 with TRBJ1-6; tentative D call: TRBD1 (6 bases). This CDR3 is built from 16 residues. CDR1 and CDR2 (germline): SGHTA, FQGNSA. Deletions cut 5 bases from V and 5 bases from J, with 16 bases between.

This chain joins TRBV19 and TRBJ1-3, with D perhaps matching TRBD1 (6 bases). Germline assignment: CDR1 LNHDA and CDR2 SQIVND (reference sequence). V gave up 2 bases and J gave up 0 bases, with 11 bases separating them. This CDR3 region has 16 residues. CDR3 protein: CASSITGTLSGNTIYF. The CDR3 DNA reads TGTGCCAGTAGTATAACAGGGACCCTCTCTGGAAACACCATATATTTT. The whole variable domain, filled in from reference TRBV19 and TRBJ1-3, reads DGGITQSPKYLFRKEGQNVTLSCEQNLNHDAMYWYRQDPGQGLRLIYYSQIVNDFQKGDIAEGYSVSREKKESFPLTVTSAQKNPTAFYLCASSITGTLSGNTIYFGEGSWLTVV.

This rearrangement joins TRBV20-1 to TRBJ2-7; perhaps TRBD1 as D (6 bases). CDR1 and CDR2 from the germline V gene are DFQATT and SNEGSKA (reference sequence). Trimming stripped 1 base from V and 7 bases from J, with 14 bases between. The CDR3 extends over 13 amino acids. The CDR3 nucleotides read TGCAGTGCTAGAGTTCCGACAGGAATGGAGCAGTACTTC. It translates to CSARVPTGMEQYF.

The chain uses TRBV28 and TRBJ2-5; 9 nucleotides match TRBD2. The CDR3 runs to 16 residues. Germline-derived CDR1 and CDR2 are MDHEN and SYDVKM. The V segment lost 3 bases and the J segment 4 bases; nucleotides outside the gene matches: 9. The CDR3 bases are TGTGCCAGCAGTTTCTTCGGTAGCGGGGGTCGAGAGACCCAGTACTTC. This sequence encodes CASSFFGSGGRETQYF.

V is TRBV7-2 and J is TRBJ2-7; TRBD2 matches at 10 bases. J gave up 6 bases and V 2 bases, and 16 bases lay outside the gene matches. The CDR3 loop spans 18 amino acids. Per the germline V gene, CDR1 is SGHTA and CDR2 is FQGNSA. The chain's CDR3 is CASSLNPLSTSGILEQYF. CDR3 nucleotide sequence: TGTGCCAGCAGCTTAAACCCCCTATCTACTAGCGGGATACTCGAGCAGTACTTC.

This clonotype came up a few times. In DNA, the CDR3 is TGTGCCACCAGCAGAGATCGGGTGGGGGGCAGGGGGAGTGAGGAGACCCAGTACTTC. Its translation is CATSRDRVGGRGSEETQYF. This chain links TRBV15 with TRBJ2-5, with D possibly TRBD1 on 7 matching bases. The CDR3 loop spans 19 amino acids. Germline V gene sequence: CDR1 LNHNV, CDR2 YYDKDF (reference sequence). V was trimmed by 0 bases and J by 5 bases, leaving 25 bases between them.

This clonotype has only a few counts. The V call is TRBV7-9, the J call TRBJ1-5; D is ambiguous. Germline V gene data show CDR1 as SEHNR and CDR2 as FQNEAQ (reference sequence). CDR3 length: 15 residues. Trimming removed 0 bases from V and 3 bases from J, with 9 bases in between. CDR3 residues: CASSLAAGNNQPQHF. CDR3 DNA sequence: TGTGCCAGCAGCTTAGCGGCGGGAAACAATCAGCCCCAGCATTTT. The full variable domain, rest sourced from reference TRBV7-9 and TRBJ1-5, is DTGVSQNPRHKITKRGQNVTFRCDPISEHNRLYWYRQTLGQGPEFLTYFQNEAQLEKSRLLSDRFSAERPKGSFSTLEIQRTEQGDSAMYLCASSLAAGNNQPQHFGDGTRLSIL.